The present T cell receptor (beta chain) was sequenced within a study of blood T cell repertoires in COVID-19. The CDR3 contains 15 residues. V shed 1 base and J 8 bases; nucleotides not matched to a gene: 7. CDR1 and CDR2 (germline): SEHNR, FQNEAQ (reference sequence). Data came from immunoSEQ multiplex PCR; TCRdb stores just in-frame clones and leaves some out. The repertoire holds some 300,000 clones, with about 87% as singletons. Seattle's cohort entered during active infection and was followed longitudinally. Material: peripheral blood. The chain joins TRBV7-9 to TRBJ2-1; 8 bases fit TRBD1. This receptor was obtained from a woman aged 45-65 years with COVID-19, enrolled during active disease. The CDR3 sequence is CASSLGSTTGDEQFF. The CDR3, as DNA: TGTGCCAGCAGCTTAGGGTCGACGACAGGGGATGAGCAGTTCTTC. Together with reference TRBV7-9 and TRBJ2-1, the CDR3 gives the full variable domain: DTGVSQNPRHKITKRGQNVTFRCDPISEHNRLYWYRQTLGQGPEFLTYFQNEAQLEKSRLLSDRFSAERPKGSFSTLEIQRTEQGDSAMYLCASSLGSTTGDEQFFGPGTRLTVL.